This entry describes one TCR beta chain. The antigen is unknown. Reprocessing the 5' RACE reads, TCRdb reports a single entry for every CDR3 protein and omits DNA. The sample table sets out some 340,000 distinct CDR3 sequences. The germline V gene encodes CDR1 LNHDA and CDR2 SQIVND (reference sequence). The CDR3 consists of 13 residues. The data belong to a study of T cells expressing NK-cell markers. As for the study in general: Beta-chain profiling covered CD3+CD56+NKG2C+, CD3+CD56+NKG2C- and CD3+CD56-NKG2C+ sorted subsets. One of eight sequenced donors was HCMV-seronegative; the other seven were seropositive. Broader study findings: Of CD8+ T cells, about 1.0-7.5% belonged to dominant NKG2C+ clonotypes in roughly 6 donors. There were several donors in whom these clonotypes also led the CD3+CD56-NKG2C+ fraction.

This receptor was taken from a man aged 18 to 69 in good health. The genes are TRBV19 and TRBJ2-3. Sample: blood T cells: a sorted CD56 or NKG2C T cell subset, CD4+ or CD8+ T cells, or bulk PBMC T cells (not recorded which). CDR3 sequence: CASNKRNTDTQYF.